This T cell receptor (beta chain) was sequenced during a study of cytomegalovirus exposure and HLA in healthy donors. Study details: Researchers found that less than 90% of over 350 genotyped donors fell within the Caucasian-associated ancestry cluster. Study outcomes and limitations: Near-uniform donor sequencing depth was presumed by presence/absence analyses. Available immune exposure information covered CMV serostatus only. In vitro checks showed that three CMV-associated chains really do target CMV antigens.

CDR3 length: 18 amino acids. V shed 2 bases, J shed 2 bases, and the junction held 16 bases outside the gene matches. CDR1 is SGHRS and CDR2 is YFSETQ in the germline V gene. As concerns this clone: What it recognizes is unknown.

PCR employed 60 Vbeta and 13 Jbeta primers. Generated by immunoSEQ multiplex PCR, the TCRdb table keeps only in-frame clones and is missing some. The sample carries some 110,000 clones, 76% recorded once. This chain connects TRBV5-1 to TRBJ2-7; 7 bases are shared with TRBD1. The source is a woman younger than 30 in good health and CMV-seropositive. Sequencing input: PBMCs. CDR3: CASSFDRVVLSPAYEQYF. In nucleotides, the CDR3 is TGCGCCAGCAGCTTCGACAGGGTAGTTTTGAGTCCCGCCTACGAGCAGTACTTC. The full variable domain, completed using reference TRBV5-1 and TRBJ2-7, is KAGVTQTPRYLIKTRGQQVTLSCSPISGHRSVSWYQQTPGQGLQFLFEYFSETQRNKGNFPGRFSGRQFSNSRSEMNVSTLELGDSALYLCASSFDRVVLSPAYEQYFGPGTRLTVT.